A selection of T cell receptor beta chains follows, all from one sample in a study of T cell responses to AZD1222 COVID-19 vaccine. Some clones are missing from TCRdb's copy, which holds only in-frame ones; the method was immunoSEQ multiplex PCR. The table lists about 180,000 clones, around 88% of them singletons. Material: peripheral blood, obtained 28 days after the second AZD1222 dose. Receptors were obtained from an adult who received the AZD1222 COVID-19 vaccine. Each CDR3 is given with its conserved first and last residue. A D gene is named only where the DNA matches it firmly. Rows give clone size only sometimes, using once, few, many, or a class for an expanded clone.

TRBV30,-,TRBD2,TRBJ2-5,TGTGCCTGGACAGCGGGGGGGCGGGAGACCCAGTACTTC,CAWTAGGRETQYF
TRBV3-1/TRBV3-2,-,-,TRBJ2-7,TGTGCCAGCGGAGCCTACGAGCAGTACTTC,CASGAYEQYF
TRBV6-5,-,-,TRBJ1-5,TGTGCCAGCACGTTGGCCTATAGCAATCAGCCCCAGCATTTT,CASTLAYSNQPQHF
TRBV6-2/TRBV6-3,-,TRBD1,TRBJ1-1,TGTGCCAGCAGTTATGGACAGGGGTCGACTGAAGCTTTCTTT,CASSYGQGSTEAFF
TRBV30,-,-,TRBJ1-1,TGTGCCTGGGCTTTCGGCCAGGGGATGAACACTGAAGCTTTCTTT,CAWAFGQGMNTEAFF
TRBV7-2,-,TRBD1,TRBJ1-5,TGTGCCAGCAGCCGGACAGGGGATAGCAATCAGCCCCAGCATTTT,CASSRTGDSNQPQHF
TRBV6-5,-,-,TRBJ1-4,TGTGCCAGCAGCTACTTCTCAACTAATGAAAAACTGTTTTTT,CASSYFSTNEKLFF
TRBV6-5,-,-,TRBJ1-1,TGTGCCAGCAGCAGTCGGACCGGGGAAGCTTTCTTT,CASSSRTGEAFF
TRBV27,-,-,TRBJ1-2,TGTGCCAGCAGTTTCCGTGGGACCTATGGCTACACCTTC,CASSFRGTYGYTF
TRBV5-1,-,TRBD2,TRBJ2-3,TGCGCCAGCAGCTTGGATGGCGGGGGGCGGGCAGATACGCAGTATTTT,CASSLDGGGRADTQYF
TRBV19,-,TRBD2,TRBJ2-1,TGTGCCAGTAGTCCTCGGGTAGCGGGGGCCTCGGAGTTCTTC,CASSPRVAGASEFF
TRBV18,-,-,TRBJ2-3,TGTGCCAGCTCACCATCGACCCTAGATACGCAGTATTTT,CASSPSTLDTQYF
TRBV2,once,TRBD1,TRBJ1-5,TGTGCCAGCAAACAGGGGAGCAATCAGCCCCAGCATTTT,CASKQGSNQPQHF
TRBV28,once,TRBD1,TRBJ1-1,TGTGCCAGCAGGATGACAGGGGCCAGGAACACTGAAGCTTTCTTT,CASRMTGARNTEAFF
TRBV4-1,-,TRBD1,TRBJ1-1,TGCGCCAGCAGCCAAGTCTCGACAGGGGGCACTGAAGCTTTCTTT,CASSQVSTGGTEAFF
TRBV4-2,-,-,TRBJ1-6,TGTGCCAGCAGCCAAGATGTCCGTAGGGTGGAATCACCCCTCCACTTT,CASSQDVRRVESPLHF
TRBV30,-,-,TRBJ1-5,TGTGCCTGGAGTGTAGGAAGCCAGGGCTACAATCAGCCCCAGCATTTT,CAWSVGSQGYNQPQHF
TRBV11-2,-,-,TRBJ2-1,TGTGCCAGCAGTCCGGGGAGCTCCTACAATGAGCAGTTCTTC,CASSPGSSYNEQFF
TRBV2,-,TRBD1,TRBJ2-3,TGTGCCAGCAGTGAAGCGGACAGGGGCAGGGAGACGGATACGCAGTATTTT,CASSEADRGRETDTQYF
TRBV19,-,TRBD2,TRBJ2-5,TGTGCCAGTAGTATTCAGCGGGGGGGCCAAGAGACCCAGTACTTC,CASSIQRGGQETQYF
TRBV10-3,-,TRBD1,TRBJ1-2,TGTGCCATCAGCTTGGACAGGGAAGGCTACACCTTC,CAISLDREGYTF
TRBV12-5,-,-,TRBJ1-6,TGTGCTAGTGGTCCAATGGAGAGCAACTATAATTCACCCCTCCACTTT,CASGPMESNYNSPLHF